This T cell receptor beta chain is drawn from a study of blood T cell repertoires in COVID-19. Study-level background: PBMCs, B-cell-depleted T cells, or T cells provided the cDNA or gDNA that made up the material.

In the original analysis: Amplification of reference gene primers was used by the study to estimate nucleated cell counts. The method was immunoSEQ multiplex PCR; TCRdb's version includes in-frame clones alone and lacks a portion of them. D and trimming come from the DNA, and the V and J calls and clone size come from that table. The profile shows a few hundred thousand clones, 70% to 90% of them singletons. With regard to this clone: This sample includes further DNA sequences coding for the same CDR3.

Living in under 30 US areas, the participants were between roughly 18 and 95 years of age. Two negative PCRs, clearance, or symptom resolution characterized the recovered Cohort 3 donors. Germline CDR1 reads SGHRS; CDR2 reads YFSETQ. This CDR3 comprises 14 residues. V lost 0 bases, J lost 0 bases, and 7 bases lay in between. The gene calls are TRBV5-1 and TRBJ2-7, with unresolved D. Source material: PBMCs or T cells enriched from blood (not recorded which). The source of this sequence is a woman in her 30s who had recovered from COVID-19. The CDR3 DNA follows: TGCGCCAGCAGCTTGGACGCGCACTCCTACGAGCAGTACTTC. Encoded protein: CASSLDAHSYEQYF.